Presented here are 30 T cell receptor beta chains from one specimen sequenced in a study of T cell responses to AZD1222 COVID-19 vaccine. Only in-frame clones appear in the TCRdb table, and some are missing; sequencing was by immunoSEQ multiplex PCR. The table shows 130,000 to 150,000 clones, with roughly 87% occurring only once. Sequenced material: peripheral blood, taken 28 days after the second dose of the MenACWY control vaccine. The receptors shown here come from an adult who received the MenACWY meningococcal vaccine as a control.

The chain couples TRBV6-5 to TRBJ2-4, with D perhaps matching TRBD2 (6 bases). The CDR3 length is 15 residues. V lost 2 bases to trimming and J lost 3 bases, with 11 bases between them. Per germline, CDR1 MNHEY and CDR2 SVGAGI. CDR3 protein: CASSYGSGGKNIQYF. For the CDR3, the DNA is TGTGCCAGCAGTTACGGTAGCGGAGGCAAAAACATTCAGTACTTC.

CDR3 loop: CASSRTGSTSTDTQYF. CDR3 in DNA: TGTGCCAGCAGCCGTACAGGATCTACTAGCACAGATACGCAGTATTTT. The chain uses TRBV3-1 (or the pseudogene TRBV3-2) and TRBJ2-3; TRBD1 might be the D (5 bases). The CDR3 covers 16 residues. The germline V gene has CDR1 LGHDT and CDR2 YNNKEL (reference sequence). V was trimmed by 4 bases and J by 0 bases, leaving 14 bases between them.

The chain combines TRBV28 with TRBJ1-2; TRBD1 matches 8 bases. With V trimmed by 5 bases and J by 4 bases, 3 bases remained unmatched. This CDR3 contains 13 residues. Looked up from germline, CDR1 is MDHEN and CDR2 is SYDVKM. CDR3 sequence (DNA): TGTGCCAGCAGTCCACAGGGGGGCTATGGCTACACCTTC. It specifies CASSPQGGYGYTF.

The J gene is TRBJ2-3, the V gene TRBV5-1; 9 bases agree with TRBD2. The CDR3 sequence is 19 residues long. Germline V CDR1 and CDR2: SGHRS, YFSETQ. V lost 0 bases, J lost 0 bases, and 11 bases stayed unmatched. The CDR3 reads CASSLALLAGLRSTDTQYF. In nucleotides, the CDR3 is TGCGCCAGCAGCTTGGCCTTACTAGCGGGTTTAAGGAGCACAGATACGCAGTATTTT.

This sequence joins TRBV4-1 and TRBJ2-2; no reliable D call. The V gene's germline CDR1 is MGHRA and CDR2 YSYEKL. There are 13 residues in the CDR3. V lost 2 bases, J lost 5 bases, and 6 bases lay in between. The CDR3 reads CASSQKGTGELFF. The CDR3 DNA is TGCGCCAGCAGCCAAAAAGGTACCGGGGAGCTGTTTTTT.

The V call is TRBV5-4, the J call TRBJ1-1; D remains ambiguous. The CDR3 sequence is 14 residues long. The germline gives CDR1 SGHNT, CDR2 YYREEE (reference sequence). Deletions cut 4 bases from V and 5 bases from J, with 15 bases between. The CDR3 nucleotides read TGTGCCAGCAGCAAGACGGAGGGAGGAACTGAAGCTTTCTTT. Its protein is CASSKTEGGTEAFF.

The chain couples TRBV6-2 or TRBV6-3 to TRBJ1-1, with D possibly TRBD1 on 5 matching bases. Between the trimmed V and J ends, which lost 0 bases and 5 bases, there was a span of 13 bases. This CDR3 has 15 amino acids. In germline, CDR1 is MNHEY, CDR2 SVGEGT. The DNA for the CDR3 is TGTGCCAGCAGTTACTCGTTCGGTGAGGGGACTGAAGCTTTCTTT. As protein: CASSYSFGEGTEAFF.

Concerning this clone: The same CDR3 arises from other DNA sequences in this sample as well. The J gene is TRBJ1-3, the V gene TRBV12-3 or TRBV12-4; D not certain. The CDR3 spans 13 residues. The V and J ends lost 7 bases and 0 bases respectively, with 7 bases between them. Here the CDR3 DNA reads TGTGCCAGCAAGGGATCCTCTGGAAACACCATATATTTT. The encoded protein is CASKGSSGNTIYF.

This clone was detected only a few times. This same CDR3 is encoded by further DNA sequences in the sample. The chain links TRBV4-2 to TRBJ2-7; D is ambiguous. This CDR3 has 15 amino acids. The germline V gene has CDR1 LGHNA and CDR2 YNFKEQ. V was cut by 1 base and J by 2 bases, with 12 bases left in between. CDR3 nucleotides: TGTGCCAGCAGCCAAGGTCAGGACCAAGCCTACGAGCAGTACTTC. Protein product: CASSQGQDQAYEQYF.

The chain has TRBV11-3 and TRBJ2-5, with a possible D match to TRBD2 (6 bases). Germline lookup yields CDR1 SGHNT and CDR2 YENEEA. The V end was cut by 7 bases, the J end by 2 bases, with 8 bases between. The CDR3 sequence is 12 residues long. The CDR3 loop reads CASNRGQETQYF. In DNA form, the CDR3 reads TGTGCCAGCAACCGGGGGCAAGAGACCCAGTACTTC.

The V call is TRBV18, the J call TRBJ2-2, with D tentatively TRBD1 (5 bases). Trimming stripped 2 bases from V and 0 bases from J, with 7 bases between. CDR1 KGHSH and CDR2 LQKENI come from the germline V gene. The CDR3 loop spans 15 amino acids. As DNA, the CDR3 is TGTGCCAGCTCACCAGGGGCACCGAACACCGGGGAGCTGTTTTTT. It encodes CASSPGAPNTGELFF.

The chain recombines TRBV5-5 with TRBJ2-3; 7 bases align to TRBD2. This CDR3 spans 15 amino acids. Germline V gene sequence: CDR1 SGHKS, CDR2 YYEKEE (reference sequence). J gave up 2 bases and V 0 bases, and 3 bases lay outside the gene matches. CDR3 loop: CASSLGLAVTDTQYF. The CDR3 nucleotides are TGTGCCAGCAGCTTGGGGCTAGCGGTCACAGATACGCAGTATTTT.

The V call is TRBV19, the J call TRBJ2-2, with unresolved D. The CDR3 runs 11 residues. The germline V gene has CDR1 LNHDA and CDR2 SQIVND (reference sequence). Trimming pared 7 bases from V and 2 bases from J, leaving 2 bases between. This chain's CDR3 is CASTNTGELFF. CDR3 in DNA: TGTGCCAGTACTAACACCGGGGAGCTGTTTTTT.

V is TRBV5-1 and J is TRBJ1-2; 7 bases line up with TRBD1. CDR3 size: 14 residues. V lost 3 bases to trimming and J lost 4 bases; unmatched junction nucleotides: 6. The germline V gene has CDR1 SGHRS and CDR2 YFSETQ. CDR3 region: CASSSSGGGYGYTF. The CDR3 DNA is TGCGCCAGCAGCTCCTCAGGGGGTGGCTATGGCTACACCTTC.

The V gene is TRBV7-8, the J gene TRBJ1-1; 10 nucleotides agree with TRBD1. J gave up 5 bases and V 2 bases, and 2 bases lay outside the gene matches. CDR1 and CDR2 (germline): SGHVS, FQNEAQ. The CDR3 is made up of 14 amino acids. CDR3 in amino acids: CASSLRTGGTEAFF. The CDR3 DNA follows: TGTGCCAGCAGCTTAAGGACAGGGGGGACTGAAGCTTTCTTT.

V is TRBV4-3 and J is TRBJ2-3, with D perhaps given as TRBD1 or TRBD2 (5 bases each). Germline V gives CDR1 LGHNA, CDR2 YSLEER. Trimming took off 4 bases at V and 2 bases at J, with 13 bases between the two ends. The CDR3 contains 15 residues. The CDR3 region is CASSRGTFPTDTQYF. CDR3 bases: TGCGCCAGCAGCCGTGGGACCTTCCCCACAGATACGCAGTATTTT.

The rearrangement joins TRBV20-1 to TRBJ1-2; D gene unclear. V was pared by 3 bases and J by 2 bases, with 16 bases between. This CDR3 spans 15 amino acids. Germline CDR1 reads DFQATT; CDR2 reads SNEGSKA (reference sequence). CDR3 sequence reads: CSASPVSPLNYGYTF. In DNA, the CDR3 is TGCAGTGCTAGTCCTGTGAGCCCCTTAAACTATGGCTACACCTTC.

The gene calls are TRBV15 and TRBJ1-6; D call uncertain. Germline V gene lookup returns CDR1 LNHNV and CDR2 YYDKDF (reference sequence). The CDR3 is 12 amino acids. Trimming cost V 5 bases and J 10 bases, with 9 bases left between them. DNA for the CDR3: TGTGCCACCAGCGCCCCGGTCTCACCCCTCCACTTT. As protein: CATSAPVSPLHF.

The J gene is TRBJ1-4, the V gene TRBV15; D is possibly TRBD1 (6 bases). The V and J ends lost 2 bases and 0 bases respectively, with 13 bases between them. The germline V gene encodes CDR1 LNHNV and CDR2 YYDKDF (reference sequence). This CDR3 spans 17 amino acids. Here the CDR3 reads CATSRPEQGATNEKLFF. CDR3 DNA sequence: TGTGCCACCAGCAGACCTGAACAGGGCGCAACTAATGAAAAACTGTTTTTT. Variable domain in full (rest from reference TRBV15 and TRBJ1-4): DAMVIQNPRYQVTQFGKPVTLSCSQTLNHNVMYWYQQKSSQAPKLLFHYYDKDFNNEADTPDNFQSRRPNTSFCFLDIRSPGLGDTAMYLCATSRPEQGATNEKLFFGSGTQLSVL.

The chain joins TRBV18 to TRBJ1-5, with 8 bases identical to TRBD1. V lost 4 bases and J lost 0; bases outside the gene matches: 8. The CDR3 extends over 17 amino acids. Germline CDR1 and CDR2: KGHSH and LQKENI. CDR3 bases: TGTGCCAGCTCACTGCCGGGACAGGAAACTAGCAATCAGCCCCAGCATTTT. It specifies CASSLPGQETSNQPQHF. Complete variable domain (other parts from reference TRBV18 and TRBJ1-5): NAGVMQNPRHLVRRRGQEARLRCSPMKGHSHVYWYRQLPEEGLKFMVYLQKENIIDESGMPKERFSAEFPKEGPSILRIQQVVRGDSAAYFCASSLPGQETSNQPQHFGDGTRLSIL.

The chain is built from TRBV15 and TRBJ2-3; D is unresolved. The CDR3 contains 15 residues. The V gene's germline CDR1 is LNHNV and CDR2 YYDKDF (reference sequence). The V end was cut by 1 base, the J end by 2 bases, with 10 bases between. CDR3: CATSRAAQDTDTQYF. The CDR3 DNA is TGTGCCACCAGCAGAGCCGCGCAGGACACAGATACGCAGTATTTT.

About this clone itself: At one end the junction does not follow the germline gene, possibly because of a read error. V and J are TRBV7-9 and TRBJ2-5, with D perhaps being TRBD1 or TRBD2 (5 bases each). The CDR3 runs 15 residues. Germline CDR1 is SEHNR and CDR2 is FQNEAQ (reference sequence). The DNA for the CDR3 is TGTGCCAGCAGCCATGGGGACGGCGACCAGGAGACCCAGTACTTC. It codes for CASSHGDGDQETQYF.

The CDR3 DNA is TGTGCCAGTAGTATAGCAACCCAAGTGGGAACTGAAGCTTTCTTT. This sequence encodes CASSIATQVGTEAFF. V and J are TRBV19 and TRBJ1-1; D ambiguous. Germline V gene sequence: CDR1 LNHDA, CDR2 SQIVND (reference sequence). Trimming pared 1 base from V and 5 bases from J, leaving 14 bases between. The CDR3 runs 15 residues.

CDR3 nucleotides: TGTGCCAGCAGTTTCTCCTCTGGAAACACCATATATTTT. Translated: CASSFSSGNTIYF. The V call is TRBV28, the J call TRBJ1-3, with D unclear. Germline CDR1 is MDHEN and CDR2 is SYDVKM. Between the trimmed V and J ends, which lost 3 bases and 0 bases, there was a span of 3 bases. The CDR3 is 13 residues long.

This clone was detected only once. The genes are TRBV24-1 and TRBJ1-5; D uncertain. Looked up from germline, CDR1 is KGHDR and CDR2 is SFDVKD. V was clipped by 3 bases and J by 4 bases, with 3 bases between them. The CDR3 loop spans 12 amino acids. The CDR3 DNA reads TGTGCCACCAGTGATGTAAATCAGCCCCAGCATTTT. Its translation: CATSDVNQPQHF.

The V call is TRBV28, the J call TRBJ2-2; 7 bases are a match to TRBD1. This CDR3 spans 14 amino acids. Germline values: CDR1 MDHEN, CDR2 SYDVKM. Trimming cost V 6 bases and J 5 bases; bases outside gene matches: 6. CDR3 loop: CASSSGTATGELFF. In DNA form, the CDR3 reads TGTGCCAGCAGCTCCGGGACAGCGACCGGGGAGCTGTTTTTT.

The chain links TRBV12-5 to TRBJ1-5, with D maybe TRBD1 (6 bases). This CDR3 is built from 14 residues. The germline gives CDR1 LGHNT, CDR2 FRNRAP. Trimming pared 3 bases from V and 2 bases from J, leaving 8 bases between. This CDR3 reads CASGFAGGNQPQHF. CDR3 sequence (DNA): TGTGCTAGTGGTTTTGCAGGGGGCAATCAGCCCCAGCATTTT.

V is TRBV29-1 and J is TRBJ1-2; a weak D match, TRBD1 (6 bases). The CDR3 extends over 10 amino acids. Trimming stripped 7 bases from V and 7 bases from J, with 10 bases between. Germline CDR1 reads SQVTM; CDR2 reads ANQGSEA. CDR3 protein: CSADRGGYTF. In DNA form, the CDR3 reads TGCAGCGCGGACAGAGGTGGCTACACCTTC.

CDR3: CASSRTPANSPLHF. The CDR3 DNA is TGTGCCAGCAGCCGTACGCCGGCTAATTCACCCCTCCACTTT. V usage is TRBV7-3 and J usage is TRBJ1-6; D not certain. V was pared by 5 bases and J by 6 bases, with 11 bases between. The CDR3 is made up of 14 amino acids. Germline CDR1 reads SGHTA; CDR2 reads FQGTGA. Complete variable domain (other parts from reference TRBV7-3 and TRBJ1-6): GAGVSQTPSNKVTEKGKYVELRCDPISGHTALYWYRQSLGQGPEFLIYFQGTGAADDSGLPNDRFFAVRPEGSVSTLKIQRTERGDSAVYLCASSRTPANSPLHFGNGTRLTVT.

The CDR3: CSVGGDRGAWSAFF. CDR3 DNA sequence: TGCAGCGTGGGGGGGGACAGGGGAGCTTGGTCAGCTTTCTTT. The chain links TRBV29-1 to TRBJ1-1, with 10 bases fitting TRBD1. V dropped 6 bases and J dropped 10; count of bases not matched to a gene: 14. The CDR3 sequence is 14 residues long. CDR1 and CDR2 (germline): SQVTM, ANQGSEA.